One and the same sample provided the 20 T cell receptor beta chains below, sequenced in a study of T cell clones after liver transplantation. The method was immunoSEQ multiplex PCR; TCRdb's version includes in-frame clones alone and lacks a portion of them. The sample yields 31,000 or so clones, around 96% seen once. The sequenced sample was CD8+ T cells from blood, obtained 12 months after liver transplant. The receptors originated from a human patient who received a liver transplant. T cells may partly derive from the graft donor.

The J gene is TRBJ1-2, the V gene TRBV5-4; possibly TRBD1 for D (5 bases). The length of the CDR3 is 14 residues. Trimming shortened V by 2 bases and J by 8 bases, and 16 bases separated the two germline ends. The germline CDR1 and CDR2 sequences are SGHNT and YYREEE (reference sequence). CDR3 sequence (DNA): TGTGCCAGCAGCTTTCAATTAGGACACCGAGGCTACACCTTC. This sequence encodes CASSFQLGHRGYTF.

The CDR3 DNA follows: TGTGCCAGCAGCCTCCGACTAGCGGGAACAGATACGCAGTATTTT. This sequence encodes CASSLRLAGTDTQYF. The rearrangement links TRBV11-2 to TRBJ2-3; the match to TRBD2 covers 11 bases. The CDR3 extends over 15 amino acids. Trimming cost V 5 bases and J 3 bases; bases outside gene matches: 4. The germline V gene has CDR1 SGHAT and CDR2 FQNNGV. The full variable domain, its missing parts supplied by reference TRBV11-2 and TRBJ2-3, is EAGVAQSPRYKIIEKRQSVAFWCNPISGHATLYWYQQILGQGPKLLIQFQNNGVVDDSQLPKDRFSAERLKGVDSTLKIQPAKLEDSAVYLCASSLRLAGTDTQYFGPGTRLTVL.

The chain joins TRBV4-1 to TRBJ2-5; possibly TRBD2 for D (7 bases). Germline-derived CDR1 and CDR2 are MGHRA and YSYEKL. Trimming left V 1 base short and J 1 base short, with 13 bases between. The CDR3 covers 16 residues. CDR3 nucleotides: TGCGCCAGCAGCCAAGCTGAGGGGGGGACCCAAGAGACCCAGTACTTC. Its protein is CASSQAEGGTQETQYF.

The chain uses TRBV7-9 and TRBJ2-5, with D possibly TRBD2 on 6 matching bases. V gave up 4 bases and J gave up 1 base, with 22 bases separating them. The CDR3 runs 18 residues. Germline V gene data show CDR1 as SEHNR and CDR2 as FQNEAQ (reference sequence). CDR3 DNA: TGTGCCAGCAGCTCCCAGTTTCTGGAGGGGACTCTCCAAGAGACCCAGTACTTC. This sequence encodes CASSSQFLEGTLQETQYF.

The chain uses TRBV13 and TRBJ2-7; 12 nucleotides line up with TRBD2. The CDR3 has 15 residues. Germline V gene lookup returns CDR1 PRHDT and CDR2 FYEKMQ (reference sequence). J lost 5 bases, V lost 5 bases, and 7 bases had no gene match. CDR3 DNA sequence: TGTGCCAGCAGCCTGGGGACTAGCGGGCCTGACGAGCAGTACTTC. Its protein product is CASSLGTSGPDEQYF.

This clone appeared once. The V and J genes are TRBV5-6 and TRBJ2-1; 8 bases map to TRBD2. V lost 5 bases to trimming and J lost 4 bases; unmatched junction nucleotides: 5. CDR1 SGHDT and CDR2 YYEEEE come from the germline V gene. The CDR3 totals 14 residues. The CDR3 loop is CASSFREGYNEQFF. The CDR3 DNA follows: TGTGCCAGCAGTTTCCGGGAGGGTTACAATGAGCAGTTCTTC.

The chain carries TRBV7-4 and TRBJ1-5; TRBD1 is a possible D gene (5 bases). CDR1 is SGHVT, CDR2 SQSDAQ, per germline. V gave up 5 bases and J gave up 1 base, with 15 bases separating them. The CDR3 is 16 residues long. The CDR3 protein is CASSPGPGPSNQPQHF. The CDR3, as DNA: TGTGCCAGCAGCCCAGGCCCGGGGCCGAGCAATCAGCCCCAGCATTTT.

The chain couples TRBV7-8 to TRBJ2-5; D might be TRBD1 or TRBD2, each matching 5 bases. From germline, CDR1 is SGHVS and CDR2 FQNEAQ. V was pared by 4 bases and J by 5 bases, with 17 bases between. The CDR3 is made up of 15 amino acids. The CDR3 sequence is CASSYLGPLRETQYF. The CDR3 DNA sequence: TGTGCCAGCAGCTACCTGGGACCCTTGCGCGAGACCCAGTACTTC.

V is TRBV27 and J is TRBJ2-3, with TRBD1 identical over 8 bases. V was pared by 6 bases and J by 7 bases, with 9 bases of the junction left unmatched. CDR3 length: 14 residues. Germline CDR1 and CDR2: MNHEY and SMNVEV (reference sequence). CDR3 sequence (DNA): TGTGCCAGCAGCATCAGGGGGCGCATGAATACGCAGTATTTT. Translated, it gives CASSIRGRMNTQYF.

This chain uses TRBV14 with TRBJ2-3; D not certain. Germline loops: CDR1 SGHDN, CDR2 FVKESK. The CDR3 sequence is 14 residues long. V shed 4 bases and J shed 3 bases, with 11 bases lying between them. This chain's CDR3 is CASSPQAGTDTQYF. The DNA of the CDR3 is TGTGCCAGCAGCCCCCAGGCCGGTACAGATACGCAGTATTTT.

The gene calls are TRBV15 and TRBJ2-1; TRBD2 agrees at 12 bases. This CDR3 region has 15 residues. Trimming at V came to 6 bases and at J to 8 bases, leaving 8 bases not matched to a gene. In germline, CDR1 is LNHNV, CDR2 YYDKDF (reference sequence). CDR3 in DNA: TGTGCCACCAGGGTTGGACTAGCGGGAATCGATGAGCAGTTCTTC. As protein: CATRVGLAGIDEQFF.

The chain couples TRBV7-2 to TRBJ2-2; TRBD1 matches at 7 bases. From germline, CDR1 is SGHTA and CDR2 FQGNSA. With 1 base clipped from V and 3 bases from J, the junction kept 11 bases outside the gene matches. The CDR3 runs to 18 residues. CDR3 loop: CASSLDATGYFDTGELFF. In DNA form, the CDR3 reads TGTGCCAGCAGCTTAGATGCGACAGGGTATTTTGACACCGGGGAGCTGTTTTTT.

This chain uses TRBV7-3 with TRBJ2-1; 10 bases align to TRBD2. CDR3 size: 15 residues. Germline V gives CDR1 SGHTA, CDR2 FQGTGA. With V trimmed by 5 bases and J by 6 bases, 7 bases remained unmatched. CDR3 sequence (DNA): TGTGCCAGCAGCCCAGCTAGCGGGAGCCTCAATGAGCAGTTCTTC. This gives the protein CASSPASGSLNEQFF.

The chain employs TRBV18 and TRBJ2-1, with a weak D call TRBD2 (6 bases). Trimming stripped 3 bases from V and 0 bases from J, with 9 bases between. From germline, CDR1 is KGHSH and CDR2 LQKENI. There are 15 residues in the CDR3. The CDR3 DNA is TGTGCCAGCTCACCGGAGGGGATCTCCTACAATGAGCAGTTCTTC. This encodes CASSPEGISYNEQFF.

The CDR3 loop reads CASSPLDRGREQYF. The CDR3 nucleotides are TGTGCCAGCAGCCCCCTAGACAGGGGGCGTGAGCAGTACTTC. The rearrangement joins TRBV11-3 to TRBJ2-7; 10 bases agree with TRBD1. Germline V gene data show CDR1 as SGHNT and CDR2 as YENEEA. The CDR3 consists of 14 residues. J gave up 7 bases and V 5 bases, and 8 bases lay outside the gene matches.

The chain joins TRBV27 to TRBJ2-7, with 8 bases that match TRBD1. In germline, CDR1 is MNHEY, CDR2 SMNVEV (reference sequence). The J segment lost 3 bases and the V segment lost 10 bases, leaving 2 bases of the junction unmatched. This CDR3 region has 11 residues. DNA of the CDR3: TGTGCCATTGGACAGGGCTACGAGCAGTACTTC. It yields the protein CAIGQGYEQYF.

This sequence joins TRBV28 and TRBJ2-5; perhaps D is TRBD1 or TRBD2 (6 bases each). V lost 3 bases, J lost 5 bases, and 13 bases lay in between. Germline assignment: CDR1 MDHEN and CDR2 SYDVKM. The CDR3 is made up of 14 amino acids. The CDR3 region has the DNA TGTGCCAGCAGTTTCACAGGAGGGGGGGAGACCCAGTACTTC. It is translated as CASSFTGGGETQYF. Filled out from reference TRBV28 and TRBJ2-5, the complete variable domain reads DVKVTQSSRYLVKRTGEKVFLECVQDMDHENMFWYRQDPGLGLRLIYFSYDVKMKEKGDIPEGYSVSREKKERFSLILESASTNQTSMYLCASSFTGGGETQYFGPGTRLLVL.

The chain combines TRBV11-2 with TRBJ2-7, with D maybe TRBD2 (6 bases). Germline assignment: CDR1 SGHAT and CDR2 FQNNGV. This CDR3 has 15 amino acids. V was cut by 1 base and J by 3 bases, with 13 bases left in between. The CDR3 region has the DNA TGTGCCAGCAGCTTAGCGCGGGGAGACTACTACGAGCAGTACTTC. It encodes CASSLARGDYYEQYF.

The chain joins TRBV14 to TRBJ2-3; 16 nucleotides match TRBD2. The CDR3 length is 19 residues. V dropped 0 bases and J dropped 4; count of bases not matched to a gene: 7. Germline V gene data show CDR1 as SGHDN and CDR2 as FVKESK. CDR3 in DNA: TGTGCCAGCAGCCAAGAGCCGGGACTAGCGGGAGGGCCTGCAGATACGCAGTATTTT. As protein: CASSQEPGLAGGPADTQYF.

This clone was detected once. CDR3 in DNA: TGTGCCAGCACCCCCCTAGGTGGAGTCAATGAGCAGTTCTTC. Translation gives CASTPLGGVNEQFF. The chain recombines TRBV6-5 with TRBJ2-1; no definite D call. Germline V lookup: CDR1 MNHEY, CDR2 SVGAGI. Trimming took off 7 bases at V and 6 bases at J, with 16 bases between the two ends. The CDR3 is made up of 14 amino acids.